The rows below give T cell receptor beta chains drawn from one sample of a study of T cell changes during pregnancy in multiple sclerosis. Profiling relied on immunoSEQ multiplex PCR, and the TCRdb table lists in-frame clones only, not all of them. The data hold under 50,000 clones, with 90% to 95% observed a single time. The input for sequencing was CD8+ T cells from peripheral blood mononuclear cells, taken in the first trimester of pregnancy. Receptor source: a female donor with multiple sclerosis, enrolled in a pregnancy study. Each CDR3 is given with its conserved first and last residue. D genes are given only for firm matches. For some rows the clone size is stated as once, few or many, or as a class when expanded; others skip it.

J	length	size	V	D	CDR3	DNA
TRBJ2-1	14	once	TRBV28	-	CASTMDSPYNEQFF	TGTGCCAGCACCATGGACAGCCCCTACAATGAGCAGTTCTTC
TRBJ2-7	11	-	TRBV27	-	CASRQNYEQYF	TGTGCCAGCCGACAGAACTACGAGCAGTACTTC
TRBJ2-1	16	-	TRBV4-2	TRBD2	CASSQDRSGGYNEQFF	TGTGCCAGCAGCCAAGATCGGAGCGGGGGGTACAATGAGCAGTTCTTC
TRBJ1-2	14	-	TRBV7-9	-	CASSYAGLLYGYTF	TGTGCCAGCAGCTATGCGGGCCTACTCTATGGCTACACCTTC
TRBJ1-2	15	-	TRBV2	TRBD1	CASRFRQGVKDGYTF	TGTGCCAGCAGATTCCGACAGGGGGTGAAGGATGGCTACACCTTC
TRBJ2-7	14	-	TRBV28	TRBD1	CASSPVDRVNEQYF	TGTGCCAGCAGCCCAGTCGACAGGGTGAACGAGCAGTACTTC
TRBJ2-1	16	-	TRBV7-9	-	CASSPRQGPGPHEQFF	TGTGCCAGCAGCCCCCGTCAGGGCCCCGGACCCCATGAGCAGTTCTTC
TRBJ2-1	15	once	TRBV13	-	CASSWGGSSYNEQFF	TGTGCCAGCAGCTGGGGAGGCAGCTCCTACAATGAGCAGTTCTTC
TRBJ1-5	13	-	TRBV19	-	CASSIDAAGPQHF	TGTGCCAGTAGTATAGATGCGGCTGGGCCCCAGCATTTT
TRBJ1-4	16	few	TRBV28	TRBD1	CARDRGQRGTNEKLFF	TGTGCCAGGGACAGGGGGCAAAGAGGAACTAATGAAAAACTGTTTTTT
TRBJ1-2	13	few	TRBV27	-	CASSFQGIEGYTF	TGTGCCAGCAGTTTTCAGGGGATAGAGGGCTACACCTTC
TRBJ2-7	14	-	TRBV5-4	TRBD1	CASSRQGITYEQYF	TGTGCCAGCAGCCGACAGGGTATCACCTACGAGCAGTACTTC
TRBJ2-7	15	-	TRBV13	TRBD2	CASSLRTRGSYEQYF	TGTGCCAGCAGCCTCCGGACTAGGGGCTCCTACGAGCAGTACTTC
TRBJ2-7	15	-	TRBV30	-	CAWSVPREIKMEQYF	TGTGCCTGGAGTGTGCCTCGCGAAATCAAAATGGAGCAGTACTTC
TRBJ2-5	13	-	TRBV10-3	TRBD1	CAIRGDSQETQYF	TGTGCCATCAGGGGGGACAGTCAAGAGACCCAGTACTTC
TRBJ2-1	18	-	TRBV6-1	TRBD2	CASSGGTSGPGSYNEQFF	TGTGCCAGCAGTGGGGGGACTAGCGGGCCAGGCTCCTACAATGAGCAGTTCTTC
TRBJ1-5	14	-	TRBV30	TRBD1	CAWSVGQGYQPQHF	TGTGCCTGGAGTGTCGGACAGGGGTATCAGCCCCAGCATTTT
TRBJ2-1	12	few	TRBV19	-	CASSIGANEQFF	TGTGCCAGTAGTATAGGCGCCAATGAGCAGTTCTTC
TRBJ2-1	14	-	TRBV4-1	-	CASGQAGSYNEQFF	TGCGCCAGCGGGCAGGCCGGAAGCTACAATGAGCAGTTCTTC
TRBJ2-7	15	-	TRBV4-3	-	CASSLTAGAFYEQYF	TGCGCCAGCAGCCTAACCGCAGGGGCCTTCTACGAGCAGTACTTC
TRBJ2-7	15	-	TRBV10-1	TRBD1	CASSPGTGGPYEQYF	TGCGCCAGCAGTCCCGGGACAGGGGGTCCCTACGAGCAGTACTTC
TRBJ2-5	11	-	TRBV7-9	-	CASSSLETQYF	TGTGCCAGCAGCTCCTTGGAGACCCAGTACTTC
TRBJ2-7	15	-	TRBV4-2	TRBD2	CASSLSLAGADEQYF	TGTGCCAGCAGCCTCTCTTTAGCGGGAGCAGACGAGCAGTACTTC
TRBJ2-7	15	-	TRBV15	-	CATTNSGTWGYEQYF	TGTGCCACCACCAATTCCGGGACTTGGGGCTACGAGCAGTACTTC
TRBJ2-1	15	-	TRBV19	-	CASSNPGSAYNEQFF	TGTGCCAGTAGTAACCCAGGGTCTGCCTACAATGAGCAGTTCTTC
TRBJ2-1	12	-	TRBV9	-	CASSGVTDEQFF	TGTGCCAGCAGCGGAGTAACCGATGAGCAGTTCTTC
TRBJ2-5	15	-	TRBV27	TRBD1	CASSLGQAEEETQYF	TGTGCCAGCAGTTTAGGACAGGCGGAGGAAGAGACCCAGTACTTC
TRBJ1-5	15	-	TRBV4-1	-	CASSQNSGSNQPQHF	TGCGCCAGCAGCCAAAATTCAGGGAGCAATCAGCCCCAGCATTTT